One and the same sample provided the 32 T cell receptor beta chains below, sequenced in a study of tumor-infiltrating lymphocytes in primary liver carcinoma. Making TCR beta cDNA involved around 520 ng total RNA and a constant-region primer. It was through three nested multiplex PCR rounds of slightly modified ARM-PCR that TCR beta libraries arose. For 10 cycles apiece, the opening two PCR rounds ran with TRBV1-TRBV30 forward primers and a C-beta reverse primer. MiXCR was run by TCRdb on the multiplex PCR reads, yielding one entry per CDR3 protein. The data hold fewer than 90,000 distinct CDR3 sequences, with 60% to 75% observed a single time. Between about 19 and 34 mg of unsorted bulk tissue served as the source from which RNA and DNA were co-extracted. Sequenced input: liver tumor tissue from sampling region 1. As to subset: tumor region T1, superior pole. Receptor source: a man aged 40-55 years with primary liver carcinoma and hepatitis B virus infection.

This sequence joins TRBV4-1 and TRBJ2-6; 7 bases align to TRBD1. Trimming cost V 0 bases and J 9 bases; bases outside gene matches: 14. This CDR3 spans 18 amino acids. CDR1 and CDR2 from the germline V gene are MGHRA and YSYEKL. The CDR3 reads CASSQDRLGATGSNVLTF. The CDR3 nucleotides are TGCGCCAGCAGCCAAGACCGTCTGGGGGCGACAGGGAGCAACGTCCTGACTTTC.

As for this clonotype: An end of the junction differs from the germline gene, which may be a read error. The CDR3, as DNA: TGTGTCAGCGACATTAGCAGGGAGGAGGATACGCAGTATTTT. Translation gives CVSDISREEDTQYF. V is TRBV7-9 and J is TRBJ2-3; possibly TRBD2 for D (6 bases). The germline CDR1 and CDR2 sequences are SEHNR and FQNEAQ (reference sequence). This CDR3 is built from 14 residues.

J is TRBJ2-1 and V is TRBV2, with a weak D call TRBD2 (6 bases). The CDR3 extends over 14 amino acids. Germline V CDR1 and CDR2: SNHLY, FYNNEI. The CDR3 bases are TGTATCAGCAGTCTCCGGGAGTGGGACTATGAGCAGTTCTTC. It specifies CISSLREWDYEQFF.

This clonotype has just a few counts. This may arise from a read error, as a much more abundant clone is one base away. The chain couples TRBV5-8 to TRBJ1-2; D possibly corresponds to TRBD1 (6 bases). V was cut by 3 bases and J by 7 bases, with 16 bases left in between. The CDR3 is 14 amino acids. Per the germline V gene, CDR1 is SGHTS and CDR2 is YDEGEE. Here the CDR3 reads CASSSSHLGGGYTF. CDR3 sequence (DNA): TGTGCCAGCAGCTCTTCCCATTTAGGGGGTGGCTACACCTTC.

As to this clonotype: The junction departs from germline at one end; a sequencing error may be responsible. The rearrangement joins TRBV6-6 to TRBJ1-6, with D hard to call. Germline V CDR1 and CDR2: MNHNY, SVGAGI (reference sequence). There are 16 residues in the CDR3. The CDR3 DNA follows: TGTGCCTGCAGTTATGGCTCCTGGGGAGGCAATTCACCCCTCCACTTT. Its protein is CACSYGSWGGNSPLHF.

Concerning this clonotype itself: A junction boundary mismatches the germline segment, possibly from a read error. The CDR3 region has the DNA TGTGCCAACAGCCATGGACTAGCGGGTTCCCCTTTCTACGAACAGTACTTC. Encoded protein: CANSHGLAGSPFYEQYF. The chain carries TRBV11-2 and TRBJ2-7, with 11 nucleotides matching TRBD2. The CDR3 is 17 amino acids. Germline V CDR1 and CDR2: SGHAT, FQNNGV. The whole variable domain, filled in from reference TRBV11-2 and TRBJ2-7, reads EAGVAQSPRYKIIEKRQSVAFWCNPISGHATLYWYQQILGQGPKLLIQFQNNGVVDDSQLPKDRFSAERLKGVDSTLKIQPAKLEDSAVYLCANSHGLAGSPFYEQYFGPGTRLTVT.

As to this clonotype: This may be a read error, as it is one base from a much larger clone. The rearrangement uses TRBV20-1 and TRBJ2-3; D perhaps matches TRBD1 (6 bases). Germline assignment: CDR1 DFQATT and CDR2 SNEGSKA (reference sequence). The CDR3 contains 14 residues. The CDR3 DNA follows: TGCCGTGCTAGCTCGGCAGGGGGCACAGATACGCAGTATTTT. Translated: CRASSAGGTDTQYF.

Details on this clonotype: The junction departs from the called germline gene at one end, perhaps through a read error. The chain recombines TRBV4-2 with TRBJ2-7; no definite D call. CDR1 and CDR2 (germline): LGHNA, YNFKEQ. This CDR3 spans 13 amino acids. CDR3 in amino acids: CAGSQFFLYDQYF. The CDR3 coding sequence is TGTGCCGGCAGCCAGTTTTTCCTTTACGATCAGTACTTC.

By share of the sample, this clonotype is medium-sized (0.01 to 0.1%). The CDR3 DNA sequence: TGCGCCAGCAGTGAATGGACTAGCGGGAGAGGGGCGGATACGCAGTATTTT. Translating it yields CASSEWTSGRGADTQYF. The chain recombines TRBV10-2 with TRBJ2-3; 13 bases fit TRBD2. Losses at the gene ends were 3 bases for V and 6 bases for J; bases not matched to a gene: 9. The CDR3 has 17 amino acids. Per the germline V gene, CDR1 is WSHSY and CDR2 is SAAADI.

The CDR3 reads CASVLGRALEEQYF. The CDR3 DNA sequence: TGTGCCAGTGTCCTCGGGAGGGCCTTGGAAGAGCAGTACTTC. V gene TRBV12-3 or TRBV12-4 combines with J gene TRBJ2-7; 8 bases fit TRBD2. Trimming at V came to 9 bases and at J to 7 bases, leaving 14 bases not matched to a gene. This CDR3 comprises 14 residues.

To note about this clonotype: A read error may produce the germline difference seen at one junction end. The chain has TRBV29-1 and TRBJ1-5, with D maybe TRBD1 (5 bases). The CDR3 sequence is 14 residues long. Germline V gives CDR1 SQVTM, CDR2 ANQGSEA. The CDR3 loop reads CSVSSGTADQPRHF. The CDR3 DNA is TGCAGCGTTTCATCCGGGACGGCGGATCAGCCCCGGCATTTT.

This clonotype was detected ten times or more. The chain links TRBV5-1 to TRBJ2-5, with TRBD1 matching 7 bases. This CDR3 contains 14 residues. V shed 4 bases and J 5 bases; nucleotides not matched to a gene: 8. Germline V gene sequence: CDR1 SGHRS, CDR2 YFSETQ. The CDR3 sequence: CASSIGGLGETQYF. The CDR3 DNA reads TGCGCCAGCAGCATAGGGGGCTTGGGGGAGACCCAGTACTTC.

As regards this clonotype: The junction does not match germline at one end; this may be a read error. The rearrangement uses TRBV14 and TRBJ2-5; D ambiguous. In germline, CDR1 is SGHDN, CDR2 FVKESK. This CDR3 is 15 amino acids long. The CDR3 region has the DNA TGTGCCAGCAGCCAAGATCTGTCTTACCAAAAGACCCAGTACTTC. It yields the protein CASSQDLSYQKTQYF.

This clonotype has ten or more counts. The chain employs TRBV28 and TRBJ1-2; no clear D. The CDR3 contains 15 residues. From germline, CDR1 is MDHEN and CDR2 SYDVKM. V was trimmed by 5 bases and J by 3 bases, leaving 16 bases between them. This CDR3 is CASSAINSLYYGYTF. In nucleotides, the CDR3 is TGTGCCAGCAGTGCCATTAACAGCCTCTACTATGGCTACACCTTC.

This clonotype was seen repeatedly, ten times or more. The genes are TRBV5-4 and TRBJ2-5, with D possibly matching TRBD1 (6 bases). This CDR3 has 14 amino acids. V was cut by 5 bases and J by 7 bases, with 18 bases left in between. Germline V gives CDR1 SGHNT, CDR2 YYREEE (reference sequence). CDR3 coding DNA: TGTGCCAGCAGTTCACCAGGGGCTATCTCGACCCAGTACTTC. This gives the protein CASSSPGAISTQYF.

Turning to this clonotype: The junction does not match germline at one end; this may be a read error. DNA for the CDR3: TGCAGAGTTGACGAGGGGTACAATGAGCAACTCTTC. Its protein product is CRVDEGYNEQLF. The chain has TRBV29-1 and TRBJ2-1; D is tentatively TRBD1 or TRBD2 (5 bases each). The CDR3 consists of 12 residues. Germline V gives CDR1 SQVTM, CDR2 ANQGSEA.

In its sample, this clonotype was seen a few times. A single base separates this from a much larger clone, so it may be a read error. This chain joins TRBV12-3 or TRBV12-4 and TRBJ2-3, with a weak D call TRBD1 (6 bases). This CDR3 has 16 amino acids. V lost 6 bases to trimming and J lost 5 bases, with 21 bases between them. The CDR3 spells CASSPPRHRELDTQYF. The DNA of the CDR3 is TGTGCCAGCAGCCCGCCCAGGCACAGGGAACTAGATACGCAGTATTTT.

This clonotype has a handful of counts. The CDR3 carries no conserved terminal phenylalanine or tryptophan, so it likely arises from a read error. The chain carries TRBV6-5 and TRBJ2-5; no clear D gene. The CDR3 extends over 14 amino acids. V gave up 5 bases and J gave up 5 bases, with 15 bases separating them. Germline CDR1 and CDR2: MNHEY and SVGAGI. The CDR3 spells CASSMGPSEETQYL. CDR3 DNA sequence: TGTGCCAGCAGTATGGGCCCCTCCGAGGAGACCCAGTACTTA.

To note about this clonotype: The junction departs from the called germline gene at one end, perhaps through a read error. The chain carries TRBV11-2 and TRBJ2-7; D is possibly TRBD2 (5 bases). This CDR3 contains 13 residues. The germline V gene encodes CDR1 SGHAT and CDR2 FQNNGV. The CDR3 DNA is TGTGCAAGCAGCTTAGGTGAGATAGCGTCGCAGTACTTC. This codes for CASSLGEIASQYF. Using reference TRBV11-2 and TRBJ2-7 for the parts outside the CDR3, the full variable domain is EAGVAQSPRYKIIEKRQSVAFWCNPISGHATLYWYQQILGQGPKLLIQFQNNGVVDDSQLPKDRFSAERLKGVDSTLKIQPAKLEDSAVYLCASSLGEIASQYFGPGTRLTVT.

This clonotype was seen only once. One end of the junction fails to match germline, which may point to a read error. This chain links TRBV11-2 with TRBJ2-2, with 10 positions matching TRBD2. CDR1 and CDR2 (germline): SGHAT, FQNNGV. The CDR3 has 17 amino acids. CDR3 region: CVSSGGLAERSTGELFF. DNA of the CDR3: TGTGTCAGCAGTGGAGGACTAGCGGAGCGGAGCACCGGGGAGCTGTTTTTT.

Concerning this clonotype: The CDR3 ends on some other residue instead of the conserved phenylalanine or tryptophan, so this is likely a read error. The CDR3 spells CASWFRQGALQLNEQFL. The CDR3 DNA is TGTGCCAGCTGGTTCAGGCAGGGGGCCCTACAGTTAAATGAGCAGTTCTTG. The chain employs TRBV6-5 and TRBJ2-1; 8 bases fit TRBD1. J lost 7 bases, V lost 8 bases, and 19 bases had no gene match. Germline loops: CDR1 MNHEY, CDR2 SVGAGI. The CDR3 length is 17 residues.

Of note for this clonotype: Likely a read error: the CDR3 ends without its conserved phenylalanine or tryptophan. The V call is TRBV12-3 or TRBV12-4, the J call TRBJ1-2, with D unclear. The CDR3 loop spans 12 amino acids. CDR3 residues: CASRANNYDYTS. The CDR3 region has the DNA TGTGCCAGCAGGGCAAATAACTATGACTACACCTCC.

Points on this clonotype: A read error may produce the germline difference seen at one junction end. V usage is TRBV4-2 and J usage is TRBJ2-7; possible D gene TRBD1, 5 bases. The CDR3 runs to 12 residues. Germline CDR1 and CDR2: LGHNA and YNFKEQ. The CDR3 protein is CASSPDTYEQWF. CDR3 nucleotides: TGTGCCAGCAGCCCGGACACCTACGAGCAGTGGTTC.

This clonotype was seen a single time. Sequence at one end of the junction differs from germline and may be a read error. The CDR3 reads CGVDRSSGDGEQYF. CDR3 nucleotides: TGCGGCGTTGATCGCTCTAGCGGGGATGGCGAGCAGTACTTC. V is TRBV29-1 and J is TRBJ2-7, with 9 bases that match TRBD2. The length of the CDR3 is 14 residues. The germline V gene has CDR1 SQVTM and CDR2 ANQGSEA.

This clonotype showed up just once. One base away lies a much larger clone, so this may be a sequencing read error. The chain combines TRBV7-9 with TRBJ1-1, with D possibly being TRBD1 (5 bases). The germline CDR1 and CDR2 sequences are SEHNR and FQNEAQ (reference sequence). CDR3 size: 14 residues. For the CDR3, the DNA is TGTGCCAGCAGCTGGGGGGGAGCGGACACTGAATCTTTCTTT. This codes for CASSWGGADTESFF. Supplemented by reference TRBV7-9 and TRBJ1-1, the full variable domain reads DTGVSQNPRHKITKRGQNVTFRCDPISEHNRLYWYRQTLGQGPEFLTYFQNEAQLEKSRLLSDRFSAERPKGSFSTLEIQRTEQGDSAMYLCASSWGGADTESFFGQGTRLTVV.

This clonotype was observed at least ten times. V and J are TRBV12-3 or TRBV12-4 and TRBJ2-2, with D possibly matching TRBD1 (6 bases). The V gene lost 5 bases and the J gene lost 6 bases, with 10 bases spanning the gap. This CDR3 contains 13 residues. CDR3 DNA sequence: TGTGCCAGCAGTCCCAGGACAGCCGGGGAGCTGTTTTTT. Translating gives CASSPRTAGELFF.

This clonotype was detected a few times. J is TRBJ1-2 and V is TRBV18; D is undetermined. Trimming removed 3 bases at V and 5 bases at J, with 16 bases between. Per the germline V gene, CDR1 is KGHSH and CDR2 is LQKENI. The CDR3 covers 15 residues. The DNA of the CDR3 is TGTGCCAGCTCACCCCCCGAAGCCGAGGGATATGGCTACACCTTC. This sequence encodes CASSPPEAEGYGYTF.

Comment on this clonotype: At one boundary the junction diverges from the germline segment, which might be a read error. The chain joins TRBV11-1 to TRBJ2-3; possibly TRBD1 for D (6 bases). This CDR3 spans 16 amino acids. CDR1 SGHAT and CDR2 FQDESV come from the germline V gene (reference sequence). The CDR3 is CANSRRGRYLTDTQYF. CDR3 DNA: TGTGCCAACAGCCGCAGGGGTCGCTACCTCACAGATACGCAATATTTT.

CDR3 coding DNA: TGTGCCAGGGATACAGGGGGCAATGAAAAACTGTTTTTT. Translated, it gives CARDTGGNEKLFF. V gene TRBV11-2 combines with J gene TRBJ1-4, with 9 bases fitting TRBD1. With 9 bases clipped from V and 5 bases from J, the junction kept 4 bases outside the gene matches. CDR3 length: 13 residues. Per germline, CDR1 SGHAT and CDR2 FQNNGV.

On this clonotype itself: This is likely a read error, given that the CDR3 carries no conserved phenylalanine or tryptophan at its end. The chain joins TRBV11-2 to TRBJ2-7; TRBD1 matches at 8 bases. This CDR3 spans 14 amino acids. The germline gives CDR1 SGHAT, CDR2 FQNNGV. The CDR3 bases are TGTGCCAGTAGCTCAGGACAGGGCGGCCACGAGCAGTACTAT. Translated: CASSSGQGGHEQYY.

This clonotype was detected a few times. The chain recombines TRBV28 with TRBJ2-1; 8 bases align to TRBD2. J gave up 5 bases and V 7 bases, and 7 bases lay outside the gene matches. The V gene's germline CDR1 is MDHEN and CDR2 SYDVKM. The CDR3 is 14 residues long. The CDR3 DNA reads TGTGCCAGCATCCCCAGCGGGAGTCACAATGAGCAGTTCTTC. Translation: CASIPSGSHNEQFF.

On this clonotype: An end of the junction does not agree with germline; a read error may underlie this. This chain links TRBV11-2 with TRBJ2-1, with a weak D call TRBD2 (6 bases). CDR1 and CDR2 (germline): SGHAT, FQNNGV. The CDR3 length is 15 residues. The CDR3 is CARSLAVVSYHEQFF. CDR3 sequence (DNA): TGTGCCAGGAGCTTAGCGGTGGTCTCCTACCATGAGCAGTTCTTC.